This T cell receptor (beta chain) emerged from a study of T cell responses to AZD1222 COVID-19 vaccine. Germline loops: CDR1 GTSNPN, CDR2 SVGIG (reference sequence). Deletions cut 2 bases from V and 5 bases from J, with 18 bases between. This CDR3 contains 15 residues. The table came from immunoSEQ multiplex PCR; TCRdb's copy has only in-frame clones and leaves some out. The sample records 110,000 or so clones, about four fifths being singletons. The source material was peripheral blood, sampled on day 0 of AZD1222 vaccination. The sequence came from an adult in good health. This chain connects TRBV30 to TRBJ1-2; the D gene is possibly TRBD1 (5 bases). CDR3 loop: CAWSSRAGRLYGYTF. In nucleotides, the CDR3 is TGTGCCTGGAGTTCACGGGCAGGGAGATTATATGGCTACACCTTC. The variable domain in full, completed from reference TRBV30 and TRBJ1-2, reads SQTIHQWPATLVQPVGSPLSLECTVEGTSNPNLYWYRQAAGRGLQLLFYSVGIGQISSEVPQNLSASRPQDRQFILSSKKLLLSDSGFYLCAWSSRAGRLYGYTFGSGTRLTVV.